Below, one T cell receptor (beta chain) is given with its context. The antigen remains undetermined. TCRbeta libraries were built with three rounds of nested PCR, modified from ARM-PCR. From the multiplex PCR reads, TCRdb called clonotypes with MiXCR, one entry per CDR3 protein. The table records 78,000 or so distinct CDR3 sequences, over 80% of them present only once. CDR1 is LGHNA, CDR2 YNFKEQ, per germline. Trimming stripped 8 bases from V and 8 bases from J, with 21 bases between. The CDR3 spans 14 residues. No cell sorting was done before RNA was extracted from the tissue. The data belong to a study of tumor and adjacent non-tumor tissue in lung cancer. Study-wide points: In normal lung, the top 100 clones were significantly more dominant than in tumor.

The receptor was isolated from a woman aged 45-59 years with non-small cell lung cancer. This chain connects TRBV4-2 to TRBJ1-2; D may be TRBD1 (6 bases). Sequencing was carried out using lung tumor tissue. In DNA form, the CDR3 reads TGTGCCAGCGGAGAGGACAAGGGGGTTTACGGCTACACCTTC. It translates to CASGEDKGVYGYTF.